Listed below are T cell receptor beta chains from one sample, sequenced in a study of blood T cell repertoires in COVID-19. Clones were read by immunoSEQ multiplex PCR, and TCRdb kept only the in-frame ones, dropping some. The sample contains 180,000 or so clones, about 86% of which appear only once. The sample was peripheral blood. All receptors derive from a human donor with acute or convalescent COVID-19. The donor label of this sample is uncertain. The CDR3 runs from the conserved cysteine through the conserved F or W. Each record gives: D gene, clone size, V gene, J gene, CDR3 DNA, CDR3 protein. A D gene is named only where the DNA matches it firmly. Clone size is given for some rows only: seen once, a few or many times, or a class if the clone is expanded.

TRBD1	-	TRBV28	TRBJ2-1	TGTGCCAGCAGTTTAGGGACAGGGGGCATGAATGAGCAGTTCTTC	CASSLGTGGMNEQFF
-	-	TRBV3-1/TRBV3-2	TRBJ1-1	TGTGCCAGCAGCCCGACGGGCACTGAAGCTTTCTTT	CASSPTGTEAFF
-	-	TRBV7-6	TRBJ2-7	TGTGCCAGCAGTCGGTCGGAGGGGGGGGCAACCTACGAGCAGTACTTC	CASSRSEGGATYEQYF
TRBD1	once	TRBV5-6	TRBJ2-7	TGTGCCAGCAGCTTGGGACAGGGAGCCTACGAGCAGTACTTC	CASSLGQGAYEQYF
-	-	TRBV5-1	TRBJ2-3	TGCGCCAGCTCCTGGTTTCAGGGGACAGATACGCAGTATTTT	CASSWFQGTDTQYF
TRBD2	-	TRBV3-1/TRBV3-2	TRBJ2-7	TGTGCCAGCAGCCTACGAGCGGGGGGGGCGCAGTACTTC	CASSLRAGGAQYF
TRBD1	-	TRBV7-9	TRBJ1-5	TGTGCCAGCAGTCCAACAGGGGTTCAGCCCCAGCATTTT	CASSPTGVQPQHF
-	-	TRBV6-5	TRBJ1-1	TGTGCCAGCAGTTACTCGGGAGGCCCTGAAGCTTTCTTT	CASSYSGGPEAFF
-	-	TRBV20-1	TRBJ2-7	TGCAGTGCTAGAACCGACAGGGAGCAGTACTTC	CSARTDREQYF
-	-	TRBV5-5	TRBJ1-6	TGTGCCAGCAGCTTGTCGCCCCAGACAAATTCACCCCTCCACTTT	CASSLSPQTNSPLHF
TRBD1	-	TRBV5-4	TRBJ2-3	TGTGCCAGCAGCTTGGGGACAGGGACGGGCACAGATACGCAGTATTTT	CASSLGTGTGTDTQYF
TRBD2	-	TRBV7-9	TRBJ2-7	TGTGCCAGCAGCTTGCTAGCGGGGCCTCTCTCCTACGAGCAGTACTTC	CASSLLAGPLSYEQYF